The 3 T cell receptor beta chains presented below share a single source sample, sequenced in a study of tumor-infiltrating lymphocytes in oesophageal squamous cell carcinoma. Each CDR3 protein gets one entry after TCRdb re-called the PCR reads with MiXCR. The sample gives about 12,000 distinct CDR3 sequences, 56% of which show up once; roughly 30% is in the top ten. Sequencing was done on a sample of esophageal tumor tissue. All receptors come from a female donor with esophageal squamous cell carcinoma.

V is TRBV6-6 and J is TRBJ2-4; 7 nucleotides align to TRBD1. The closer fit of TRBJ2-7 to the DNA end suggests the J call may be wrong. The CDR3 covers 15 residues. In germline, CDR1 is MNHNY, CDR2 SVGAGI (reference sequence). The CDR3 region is CASSDPQGVVDEQYF. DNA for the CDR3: TGTGCCAGCAGTGACCCTCAGGGGGTAGTCGACGAGCAGTACTTC.

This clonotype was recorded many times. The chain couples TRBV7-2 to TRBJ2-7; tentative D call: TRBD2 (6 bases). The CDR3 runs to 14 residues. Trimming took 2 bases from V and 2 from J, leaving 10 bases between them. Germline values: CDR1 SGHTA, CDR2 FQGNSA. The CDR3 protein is CASSLMGGPYEQYF. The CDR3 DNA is TGTGCCAGCAGCTTAATGGGGGGACCCTACGAGCAGTACTTC.

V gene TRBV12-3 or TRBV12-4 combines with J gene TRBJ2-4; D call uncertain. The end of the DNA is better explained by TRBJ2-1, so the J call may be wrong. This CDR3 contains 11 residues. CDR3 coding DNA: TGTGCCAGCAGTTTAAGGGATGAGCAGTTCTTC. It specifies CASSLRDEQFF.